A single TCR beta chain is shown here with its context. Its target is unknown. The source of the sample is a study of shared clonotypes between healthy human individuals. The protocol was immunoSEQ multiplex PCR, while the TCRdb copy is restricted to in-frame clones and leaves out a portion. This sample has about 1,800,000 clones, with less than 95% found just once. Study findings and constraints: Non-shared clonotypes had lower generation probabilities than those shared by all four donors. Researchers found naive subsets generally carried larger estimated richness than memory subsets. Collection of samples was limited to blood; tissue repertoires likely differ.

V was shortened by 4 bases and J by 5 bases, with 15 bases between the two germline ends. Germline V gene sequence: CDR1 LGHNA, CDR2 YSLEER. The CDR3 totals 15 residues. Terminally differentiated effector memory CD45RA+ cells were excluded from the naive CD8 cells, which were CD45RO-negative and positively selected for CCR7. This sequence joins TRBV4-3 and TRBJ1-5, with D perhaps TRBD1 (5 bases). This clonotype originated in a young man in good health. Sequencing input: naive CD8+ T cells sorted from blood. In nucleotides, the CDR3 is TGCGCCAGCAGCCTCGTCTGGGTAGGGGATCAGCCCCAGCATTTT. Amino acids: CASSLVWVGDQPQHF.